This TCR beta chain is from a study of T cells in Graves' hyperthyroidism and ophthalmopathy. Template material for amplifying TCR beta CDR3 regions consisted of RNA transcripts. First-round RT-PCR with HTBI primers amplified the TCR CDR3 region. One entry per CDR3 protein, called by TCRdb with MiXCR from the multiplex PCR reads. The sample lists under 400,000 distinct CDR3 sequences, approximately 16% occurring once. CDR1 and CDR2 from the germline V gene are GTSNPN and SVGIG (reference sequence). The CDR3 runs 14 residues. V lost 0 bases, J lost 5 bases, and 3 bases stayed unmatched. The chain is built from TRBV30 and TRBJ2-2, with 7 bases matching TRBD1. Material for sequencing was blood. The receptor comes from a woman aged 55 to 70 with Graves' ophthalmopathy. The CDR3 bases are TGTGCCTGGAGTGTGACAGGGTGGACCGGGGAGCTGTTTTTT. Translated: CAWSVTGWTGELFF.